The clone carrying this T cell receptor (beta chain) was observed a single time. The CDR3 extends over 15 amino acids. The V gene lost 3 bases and the J gene lost 0 bases, with 14 bases spanning the gap. From germline, CDR1 is GTSNPN and CDR2 SVGIG (reference sequence). Authors' methods: Reference gene primers were amplified, and this amplification served to estimate nucleated cell counts. Only in-frame clones appear in the TCRdb table, and some are missing; sequencing was by immunoSEQ multiplex PCR. The V and J calls and the clone size are those of that table, but D and trimming were determined from the DNA. The table shows some 45,000 clones, with approximately 91% occurring only once. This record belongs to a study of blood T cell repertoires in COVID-19. Across the whole study: The United States, Italy and Spain were the sources of the acute and convalescent COVID-19 samples. The analysed material was cDNA or gDNA that came from T cells, B-cell-depleted T cells, or PBMCs.

The source is a human donor in a cohort sampled during active COVID-19. V usage is TRBV30 and J usage is TRBJ1-2; D may be TRBD1 (5 bases). Sequencing used peripheral blood. The CDR3 loop reads CAWRRDSGTNYGYTF. CDR3 nucleotides: TGTGCCTGGAGGAGGGACTCCGGGACTAACTATGGCTACACCTTC.